Only a few counts were recorded for the clone carrying this T cell receptor (beta chain). Its antigen is unidentified. The germline CDR1 and CDR2 sequences are MDHEN and SYDVKM. V was clipped by 7 bases and J by 5 bases, with 21 bases between them. CDR3 length: 15 amino acids. One entry per CDR3 protein, called by TCRdb with MiXCR from the 5' RACE reads. This sample yields approximately 600,000 distinct CDR3 sequences, of which more than 9% are seen a single time; about 15% belongs to the top ten. This record belongs to a study of T cells after yellow fever vaccination. Study-level results: Subsequent to the booster, the majority of primary-vaccination clones reappeared (approximately 95% CD4, about 90% CD8).

The chain joins TRBV28 to TRBJ2-7, with D tentatively TRBD2 (6 bases). The source of this sequence is a man aged 30-40 years who received the YFV17D yellow fever vaccine. The sequencing here drew on PBMCs, taken on the day of the yellow fever booster vaccination. The CDR3 loop is CASTFSGTVTHEQYF. CDR3 sequence (DNA): TGTGCCAGCACCTTCTCGGGGACTGTTACCCACGAGCAGTACTTC.